This entry describes one T cell receptor (beta chain). Its antigen is unidentified. These data belong to a study of blood T cells in healthy people across ages. Combining a sample-barcoded 5' primer with a J-beta primer mix, a second PCR ran for roughly 6 to 11 cycles. TCRdb itself ran the 5' RACE reads through MiXCR, one entry per CDR3 protein. The sample has fewer than 750,000 distinct CDR3 sequences, 40% to 55% seen once; the top ten hold around 24%. Healthy Russian Caucasian donors spanned ages about 6 to 95 years. With each sample, at least 5.5 micrograms of total RNA were extracted. The ends were cut back, 0 bases at V and 7 bases at J, with 9 bases in the middle. The CDR3 has 13 amino acids. Germline-derived CDR1 and CDR2 are LGHNA and YNFKEQ. The study's findings and limits: The diversity estimates, figures obtained from one million T cells, were considered underestimates. Across the age range, TCR beta diversity per million T cells fell in a roughly linear way.

The clonotype was recovered from a man older than 75 in good health. This sequence joins TRBV4-2 and TRBJ2-5, with D unclear. The sequenced sample consisted of blood. For the CDR3, the DNA is TGTGCCAGCAGCCAAGAAACCCTGGGGACCCAGTACTTC. As protein: CASSQETLGTQYF.